The clone carrying this TCR beta chain was seen just once. The data were taken from a study of blood T cell repertoires in COVID-19. The table came from immunoSEQ multiplex PCR; TCRdb's copy has only in-frame clones and leaves some out. In the table there are 250,000 to 300,000 clones, 86% of which are singletons. Material: peripheral blood. The TCR originated in a man younger than 35 with active or convalescent COVID-19.

CDR3 sequence reads: CASSLDRGSGNTIYF. The DNA of the CDR3 is TGTGCCAGCAGCTTGGACAGGGGCAGTGGAAACACCATATATTTT. The chain couples TRBV5-4 to TRBJ1-3; 7 bases align to TRBD1. Germline CDR1 is SGHNT and CDR2 is YYREEE (reference sequence). The CDR3 is 15 residues long. Trimming cost V 0 bases and J 3 bases; bases outside gene matches: 3. The variable domain in full, with the rest retrieved from reference TRBV5-4 and TRBJ1-3, is ETGVTQSPTHLIKTRGQQVTLRCSSQSGHNTVSWYQQALGQGPQFIFQYYREEENGRGNFPPRFSGLQFPNYSSELNVNALELDDSALYLCASSLDRGSGNTIYFGEGSWLTVV.